The 21 T cell receptor beta chains in this list originate from one sample, sequenced in a study of blood T cells in healthy people across ages (dated by TCRdb to the mid-2010s). Libraries were prepared through 5' RACE. Instrument on record: Illumina HiSeq 2500. The second PCR ran for about 6 to 11 cycles and used a J-beta primer mix along with a sample-barcoded 5' primer. Starting from the raw public reads, TCRdb applied fastp trimming at Q25, assembled clones with MiXCR and retained in-frame beta chains. Rows are combined by CDR3 protein, so each entry shows the most common genes and DNA. The sample table records about 930,000 distinct CDR3 sequences; 25% to 35% of these occur just once. The ten largest make up 10% of the sample. This sample was also put to use in a study of T cells of mothers and their children.

Sequences were obtained from blood. These TCRs come from a woman in her 40s in good health.

This clonotype was detected only a few times. The V call is TRBV7-6, the J call TRBJ1-1; D unclear. In germline, CDR1 is SGHVS, CDR2 FNYEAQ. V was trimmed by 4 bases and J by 4 bases, leaving 10 bases between them. The CDR3 runs to 13 residues. CDR3 sequence (DNA): TGTGCCAGCAGCTCGGCGGCAAGCACTGAAGCTTTCTTT. The encoded protein is CASSSAASTEAFF. Using reference TRBV7-6 and TRBJ1-1 for the parts outside the CDR3, the full variable domain is GAGVSQSPRYKVTKRGQDVALRCDPISGHVSLYWYRQALGQGPEFLTYFNYEAQQDKSGLPNDRFSAERPEGSISTLTIQRTEQRDSAMYRCASSSAASTEAFFGQGTRLTVV.

This chain links TRBV11-1 with TRBJ1-6; D is unclear. Germline V CDR1 and CDR2: SGHAT, FQDESV (reference sequence). Trimming cost V 5 bases and J 7 bases, with 15 bases left between them. The CDR3 totals 15 residues. CDR3 region: CASSAAGWENSPLHF. The CDR3 coding sequence is TGTGCCAGCAGCGCCGCCGGCTGGGAAAATTCACCCCTCCACTTT. Combining the CDR3 with reference TRBV11-1 and TRBJ1-6 gives the whole variable domain EAEVAQSPRYKITEKSQAVAFWCDPISGHATLYWYRQILGQGPELLVQFQDESVVDDSQLPKDRFSAERLKGVDSTLKIQPAELGDSAMYLCASSAAGWENSPLHFGNGTRLTVT.

This clonotype was recorded at least ten times. The chain is built from TRBV7-3 and TRBJ2-1, with D possibly TRBD1 on 5 matching bases. Germline CDR1 reads SGHTA; CDR2 reads FQGTGA. V was trimmed by 5 bases and J by 2 bases, leaving 13 bases between them. The CDR3 consists of 15 residues. The DNA for the CDR3 is TGTGCCAGCAGCCAGGACACGTACCCCTACAATGAGCAGTTCTTC. Its translation: CASSQDTYPYNEQFF.

The rearrangement joins TRBV29-1 to TRBJ2-3; 8 nucleotides align to TRBD2. Trimming at V came to 2 bases and at J to 2 bases, leaving 12 bases not matched to a gene. The CDR3 totals 17 residues. Germline V gene data show CDR1 as SQVTM and CDR2 as ANQGSEA. CDR3 in DNA: TGCAGCGTTGAATGTAAGGGACTAGATTCCGACACAGATACGCAGTATTTT. Residues: CSVECKGLDSDTDTQYF.

This clonotype has a handful of counts. This chain joins TRBV10-3 and TRBJ1-2, with a possible D match to TRBD1 (5 bases). The V end lost 3 bases, the J end lost 10 bases, and 18 bases lay between the germline ends. Germline-derived CDR1 and CDR2 are ENHRY and SYGVKD. CDR3 size: 14 residues. The CDR3 loop reads CAISEDSPVGVYTF. CDR3 sequence (DNA): TGTGCCATCAGTGAAGACAGCCCCGTCGGTGTCTACACCTTC.

About this clonotype itself: One end of the junction is discordant with germline, which a read error may explain. The chain is built from TRBV12-3 or TRBV12-4 and TRBJ2-3, with D possibly being TRBD1 (6 bases). This CDR3 comprises 15 residues. The CDR3 sequence is CASSSGTFGTDAQYF. CDR3 sequence (DNA): TGTGCCAGCAGTTCGGGGACATTCGGCACAGATGCGCAGTATTTT.

This clonotype showed up just a few times. A much larger clone lies one base from this, so it may be a read error. This chain links TRBV28 with TRBJ2-6; a possible D gene is TRBD1 (6 bases). Germline CDR1 and CDR2: MDHEN and SYDVKM. CDR3 length: 18 amino acids. The CDR3 bases are TGTGCCGGCAGTTTATTGGGGCAGGGGAACTCTGGGGCCAACGTCCTGACTTTC. It yields the protein CAGSLLGQGNSGANVLTF.

This clonotype was seen repeatedly, ten times or more. The chain joins TRBV20-1 to TRBJ2-7, with unresolved D. The CDR3 length is 14 residues. Germline CDR1 reads DFQATT; CDR2 reads SNEGSKA (reference sequence). Between the trimmed V and J ends, which lost 4 bases and 0 bases, there was a span of 13 bases. The CDR3 protein is CSATPQLTSYEQYF. For the CDR3, the DNA is TGCAGTGCTACCCCACAACTTACCTCCTACGAGCAGTACTTC.

This clonotype came up many times. V gene TRBV5-5 combines with J gene TRBJ2-1; 9 nucleotides match TRBD1. Looked up from germline, CDR1 is SGHKS and CDR2 is YYEKEE (reference sequence). There are 13 residues in the CDR3. The V and J ends lost 4 bases and 6 bases, in that order; junction bases with no gene match: 2. The CDR3 DNA reads as TGTGCCAGCAGCGAGGGACAGGGCAATGAGCAGTTCTTC. Protein: CASSEGQGNEQFF.

The chain is built from TRBV4-1 and TRBJ2-2, with TRBD2 matching over 10 bases. The CDR3 length is 18 residues. The V gene end was trimmed by 4 bases and the J gene end by 2 bases; junction bases not matched to a gene: 10. The germline V gene encodes CDR1 MGHRA and CDR2 YSYEKL. This chain's CDR3 is CASSPFSGGTINTGELFF. In DNA form, the CDR3 reads TGCGCCAGCAGCCCTTTTAGCGGGGGGACAATTAACACCGGGGAGCTGTTTTTT.

The J gene is TRBJ2-5, the V gene TRBV7-8, with D possibly TRBD2 on 5 matching bases. The V end lost 5 bases, the J end lost 3 bases, and 22 bases lay between the germline ends. The V gene's germline CDR1 is SGHVS and CDR2 FQNEAQ. This CDR3 is 17 amino acids long. Written as DNA, the CDR3 is TGTGCCAGCAGCAGAAGGGCCGATTCGCAGACTAAAGAGACCCAGTACTTC. This sequence encodes CASSRRADSQTKETQYF.

V and J are TRBV7-2 and TRBJ1-3; a possible D gene is TRBD1 (5 bases). Germline V gene lookup returns CDR1 SGHTA and CDR2 FQGNSA. Trimming removed 8 bases at V and 0 bases at J, with 14 bases between. The CDR3 is 15 amino acids. Here the CDR3 reads CASGTEGISGNTIYF. In DNA form, the CDR3 reads TGTGCCAGCGGGACCGAGGGTATCTCTGGAAACACCATATATTTT.

The chain has TRBV27 and TRBJ1-2, with 8 bases matching TRBD1. CDR3 length equals 17 residues. The germline CDR1 and CDR2 sequences are MNHEY and SMNVEV (reference sequence). V trimming: 6 bases; J trimming: 4 bases; junction bases outside the gene matches: 16. CDR3 sequence reads: CASSPWATRTGPYGYTF. In nucleotides, the CDR3 is TGTGCCAGCAGCCCCTGGGCCACGCGGACAGGGCCCTATGGCTACACCTTC.

In this sample, this clonotype turned up once. The chain uses TRBV7-2 and TRBJ2-2; 10 bases are shared with TRBD2. Trimming cost V 6 bases and J 3 bases; bases outside gene matches: 4. Per the germline V gene, CDR1 is SGHTA and CDR2 is FQGNSA. The CDR3 is 15 amino acids. The DNA of the CDR3 is TGTGCCAGCAGTCCTAGCGGGGGATACACCGGGGAGCTGTTTTTT. This translates into CASSPSGGYTGELFF.

Notes on this clonotype: This sequence may be a read error, since a much larger clone differs from it by one base. V and J are TRBV6-5 and TRBJ2-4, with D perhaps TRBD2 (5 bases). The CDR3 contains 15 residues. Per the germline V gene, CDR1 is MNHEY and CDR2 is SVGAGI. Trimming took 10 bases from V and 2 from J, leaving 18 bases between them. DNA of the CDR3: TGTGCCACCACGGGCGAGGGTTTATCCAAAAACATTCAGTACTTC. Translation: CATTGEGLSKNIQYF.

This clonotype was detected only a few times. The chain carries TRBV4-1 and TRBJ1-4, with D tentatively TRBD1 (5 bases). The CDR3 runs 16 residues. CDR1 MGHRA and CDR2 YSYEKL come from the germline V gene. The V gene lost 0 bases and the J gene lost 10 bases, with 18 bases spanning the gap. The CDR3 protein is CASSQDLAGEWGKLFF. In nucleotides, the CDR3 is TGCGCCAGCAGCCAAGATCTGGCGGGGGAATGGGGAAAACTGTTTTTT.

Regarding this clonotype: This could be a read error, since a much larger clone is one nucleotide away. The V call is TRBV28, the J call TRBJ2-5; D might be TRBD1 (5 bases). Germline assignment: CDR1 MDHEN and CDR2 SYDVKM. The CDR3 is 18 amino acids. As DNA, the CDR3 is TGTGCCAGCAGGAAAGCAGGCCAGGGTAGGGGTTTCCAAGGGACCCAGTACTTC. Translation: CASRKAGQGRGFQGTQYF.

This clonotype was detected ten times or more. The V call is TRBV6-5, the J call TRBJ2-5; D possibly corresponds to TRBD1 (6 bases). The CDR3 is made up of 14 amino acids. Trimming shortened V by 4 bases and J by 5 bases, and 14 bases separated the two germline ends. The V gene's germline CDR1 is MNHEY and CDR2 SVGAGI. CDR3: CASSFDRHRETQYF. The CDR3 DNA sequence: TGTGCCAGCAGTTTCGACAGGCATCGCGAGACCCAGTACTTC.

The chain carries TRBV20-1 and TRBJ1-1; D may be TRBD1 (5 bases). Germline CDR1 and CDR2: DFQATT and SNEGSKA (reference sequence). The germline V and J ends were trimmed by 7 bases and 7 bases, with 22 bases remaining between them. This CDR3 contains 14 residues. This CDR3 reads CSVKLGAGTGEAFF. CDR3 coding DNA: TGCAGTGTAAAGCTTGGTGCGGGAACAGGTGAAGCTTTCTTT.

This clonotype appeared many times. J is TRBJ1-2 and V is TRBV28; D may be TRBD1 (5 bases). V dropped 10 bases and J dropped 0 bases, with 9 bases sitting between them. This CDR3 is 12 amino acids long. Germline CDR1 is MDHEN and CDR2 is SYDVKM. CDR3 DNA sequence: TGTGCCACCCTGACAGCTAACTATGGCTACACCTTC. Translated, it gives CATLTANYGYTF.

The genes are TRBV20-1 and TRBJ2-3; D is uncertain. Looked up from germline, CDR1 is DFQATT and CDR2 is SNEGSKA (reference sequence). This CDR3 contains 13 residues. Trimming removed 2 bases at V and 2 bases at J, with 8 bases between. The CDR3: CSARKGFTDTQYF. The CDR3 DNA sequence: TGCAGTGCTAGAAAAGGATTCACAGATACGCAGTATTTT.